The clone carrying this T cell receptor (beta chain) was seen just once. Its antigen remains unidentified. The data were taken from a study of T-cell reconstitution after alpha-beta-depleted transplantation in children. Study outcomes and limitations: T-cell numbers and diversity, one year after transplant, stemmed largely from T cells that were newly produced.

Using unique molecular identifiers, the investigators prepared the TCRbeta library. MiXCR, applied by TCRdb to the PCR reads, yields one record per CDR3 protein. The profile shows 45,000 to 60,000 distinct CDR3 sequences, around half of them singletons. This CDR3 has 13 amino acids. V lost 6 bases, J lost 3 bases, and 4 bases stayed unmatched. The V and J genes are TRBV12-3 or TRBV12-4 and TRBJ1-1; 7 bases line up with TRBD1. The specimen comprised peripheral blood, sampled before TCRalphabeta/CD19-depleted stem cell transplant. This TCR was sampled from a boy younger than two with SCID, due to receive a stem cell transplant. The CDR3 spells CASSPDRDTEAFF. The CDR3 DNA is TGTGCCAGCAGCCCTGACAGGGACACTGAAGCTTTCTTT.